Each of the 11 T cell receptor beta chains below was sequenced from the same sample in a study of control samples from healthy donors and cancer patients. The method was immunoSEQ multiplex PCR; TCRdb's version includes in-frame clones alone and lacks a portion of them. Here the sample spans 120,000 to 150,000 clones, around 94% being singletons. The sequenced material came from blood. The receptors shown here come from a man aged 40-49 years in good health.

The chain carries TRBV14 and TRBJ1-2, with D maybe TRBD1 (5 bases). The V end lost 2 bases, the J end lost 8 bases, and 12 bases lay between the germline ends. This CDR3 has 13 residues. The germline CDR1 and CDR2 sequences are SGHDN and FVKESK. CDR3 sequence (DNA): TGTGCCAGCAGCCAACTGGTCAGGGAAGGCTACACCTTC. The encoded protein is CASSQLVREGYTF.

This chain uses TRBV29-1 with TRBJ2-7; D tentatively fits TRBD1 or TRBD2 (5 bases each). The ends were cut back, 5 bases at V and 4 bases at J, with 15 bases in the middle. This CDR3 region has 13 residues. The germline V gene encodes CDR1 SQVTM and CDR2 ANQGSEA. DNA of the CDR3: TGCAGCGTTAAAGGGGACCCAACTTACGAGCAGTACTTC. It is translated as CSVKGDPTYEQYF.

The chain is built from TRBV3-1 (or the pseudogene TRBV3-2) and TRBJ2-3, with D maybe TRBD2 (5 bases). This CDR3 is 14 amino acids long. The germline gives CDR1 LGHDT, CDR2 YNNKEL (reference sequence). V was trimmed by 0 bases and J by 6 bases, leaving 10 bases between them. DNA for the CDR3: TGTGCCAGCAGCCAAGAAGAGCGGTGGGATACGCAGTATTTT. Translated, it gives CASSQEERWDTQYF.

The DNA for the CDR3 is TGTGCCAGCAGCTATAGAGGACGCACTGAAGCTTTCTTT. Amino acid sequence: CASSYRGRTEAFF. The chain recombines TRBV3-1 (or the pseudogene TRBV3-2) with TRBJ1-1; no reliable D call. CDR3 length: 13 residues. In germline, CDR1 is LGHDT, CDR2 YNNKEL (reference sequence). V shed 5 bases and J shed 4 bases, with 11 bases lying between them.

The rearrangement joins TRBV6-2 or TRBV6-3 to TRBJ1-1; D is ambiguous. Trimming took off 4 bases at V and 4 bases at J, with 25 bases between the two ends. Germline lookup yields CDR1 MNHEY and CDR2 SVGEGT. The CDR3 covers 18 residues. The CDR3 region is CASSSVISFARSGTEAFF. The CDR3 DNA reads TGTGCCAGCAGTTCCGTTATTTCATTCGCTAGAAGCGGCACTGAAGCTTTCTTT.

The chain joins TRBV19 to TRBJ2-1; 8 nucleotides match TRBD1. The J segment lost 8 bases and the V segment lost 6 bases, leaving 15 bases of the junction unmatched. CDR1 and CDR2 from the germline V gene are LNHDA and SQIVND (reference sequence). The CDR3 runs 16 residues. The CDR3 region is CASRVGRDRIPHEQFF. CDR3 in DNA: TGTGCCAGTAGGGTGGGCCGGGACAGGATACCCCATGAGCAGTTCTTC. Full variable domain (remainder filled in from reference TRBV19 and TRBJ2-1): DGGITQSPKYLFRKEGQNVTLSCEQNLNHDAMYWYRQDPGQGLRLIYYSQIVNDFQKGDIAEGYSVSREKKESFPLTVTSAQKNPTAFYLCASRVGRDRIPHEQFFGPGTRLTVL.

This rearrangement joins TRBV12-3 or TRBV12-4 to TRBJ1-1, with D tentatively TRBD1 (5 bases). The CDR3 runs to 13 residues. With 5 bases removed from V and 5 bases from J, the gap between germline ends came to 12 bases. CDR3 region: CASSKWGATEAFF. The CDR3 bases are TGTGCCAGCAGTAAGTGGGGCGCTACTGAAGCTTTCTTT.

The V and J genes are TRBV5-4 and TRBJ2-7; D is undetermined. The CDR3 runs to 13 residues. In germline, CDR1 is SGHNT, CDR2 YYREEE (reference sequence). V lost 4 bases, J lost 2 bases, and 10 bases lay in between. The CDR3 DNA sequence: TGTGCCAGCAGCAGACCCAAGACCTACGAGCAGTACTTC. It codes for CASSRPKTYEQYF. Together with reference TRBV5-4 and TRBJ2-7, the CDR3 gives the full variable domain: ETGVTQSPTHLIKTRGQQVTLRCSSQSGHNTVSWYQQALGQGPQFIFQYYREEENGRGNFPPRFSGLQFPNYSSELNVNALELDDSALYLCASSRPKTYEQYFGPGTRLTVT.

The rearrangement links TRBV18 to TRBJ1-1; D ambiguous. The V end lost 3 bases, the J end lost 1 base, and 15 bases lay between the germline ends. The length of the CDR3 is 16 residues. Germline V gene sequence: CDR1 KGHSH, CDR2 LQKENI. The DNA of the CDR3 is TGTGCCAGCTCACCTCGGGAGGAACTCGGGAACACTGAAGCTTTCTTT. Amino acids: CASSPREELGNTEAFF.

CDR3 in amino acids: CASSPTGDTEAFF. The DNA of the CDR3 is TGTGCCAGCAGCCCGACAGGCGACACTGAAGCTTTCTTT. V is TRBV28 and J is TRBJ1-1; tentatively, D is TRBD1 (6 bases). The germline V and J ends were trimmed by 6 bases and 3 bases, with 11 bases remaining between them. Germline CDR1 reads MDHEN; CDR2 reads SYDVKM. The CDR3 is 13 residues long.

The V gene is TRBV6-5, the J gene TRBJ2-5; possibly TRBD1 for D (6 bases). CDR1 is MNHEY and CDR2 is SVGAGI in the germline V gene. CDR3 length equals 12 residues. V shed 6 bases and J shed 11 bases, with 16 bases lying between them. The chain's CDR3 is CASREGHLWQYF. CDR3 DNA: TGTGCCAGCAGAGAGGGACATTTGTGGCAGTACTTC.